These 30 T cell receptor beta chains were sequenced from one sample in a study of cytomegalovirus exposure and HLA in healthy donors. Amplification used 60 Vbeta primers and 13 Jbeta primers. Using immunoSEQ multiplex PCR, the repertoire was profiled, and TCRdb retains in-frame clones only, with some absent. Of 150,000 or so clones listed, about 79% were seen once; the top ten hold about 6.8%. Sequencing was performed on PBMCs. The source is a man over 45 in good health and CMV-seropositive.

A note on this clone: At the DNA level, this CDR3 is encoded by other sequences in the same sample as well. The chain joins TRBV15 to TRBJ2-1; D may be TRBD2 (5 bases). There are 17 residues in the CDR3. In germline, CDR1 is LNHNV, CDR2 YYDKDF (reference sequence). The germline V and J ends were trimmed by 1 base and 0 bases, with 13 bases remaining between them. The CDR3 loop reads CATSRVSGSSSYNEQFF. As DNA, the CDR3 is TGTGCCACCAGCAGAGTATCGGGGAGCTCCTCCTACAATGAGCAGTTCTTC.

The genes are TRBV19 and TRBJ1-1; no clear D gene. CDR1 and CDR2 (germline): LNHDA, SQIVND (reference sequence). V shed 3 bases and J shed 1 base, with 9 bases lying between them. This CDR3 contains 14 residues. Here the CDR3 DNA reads TGTGCCAGTAGTATTAGGAGCCCGAACACTGAAGCTTTCTTT. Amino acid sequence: CASSIRSPNTEAFF.

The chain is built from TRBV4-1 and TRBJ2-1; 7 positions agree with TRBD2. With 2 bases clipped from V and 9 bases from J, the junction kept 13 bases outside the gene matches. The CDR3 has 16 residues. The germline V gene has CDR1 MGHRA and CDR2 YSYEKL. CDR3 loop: CASSQHSTSSRGEQFF. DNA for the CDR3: TGCGCCAGCAGCCAACACTCGACTAGCAGCCGCGGTGAGCAGTTCTTC.

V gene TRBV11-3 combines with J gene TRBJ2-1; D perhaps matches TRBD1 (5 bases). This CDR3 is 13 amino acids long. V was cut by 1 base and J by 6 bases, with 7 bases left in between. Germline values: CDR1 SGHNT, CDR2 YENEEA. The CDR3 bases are TGTGCCAGCAGCTTAGGGACAACCAATGAGCAGTTCTTC. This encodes CASSLGTTNEQFF.

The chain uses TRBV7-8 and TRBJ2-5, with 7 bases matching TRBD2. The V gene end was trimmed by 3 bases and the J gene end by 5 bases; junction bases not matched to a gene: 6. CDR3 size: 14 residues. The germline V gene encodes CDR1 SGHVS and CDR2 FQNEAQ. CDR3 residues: CASSFQAGAETQYF. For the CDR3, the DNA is TGTGCCAGCAGCTTCCAGGCGGGAGCGGAGACCCAGTACTTC.

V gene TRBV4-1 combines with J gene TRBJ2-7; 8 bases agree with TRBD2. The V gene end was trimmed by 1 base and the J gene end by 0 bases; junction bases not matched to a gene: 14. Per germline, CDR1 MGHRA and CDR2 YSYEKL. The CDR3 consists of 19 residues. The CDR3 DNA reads TGCGCCAGCAGCCAAGTCCCTCTACCCGGGACTAGATACTCCTACGAGCAGTACGTC. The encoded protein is CASSQVPLPGTRYSYEQYV.

CDR3 sequence: CASSVQWDTEAFF. DNA for the CDR3: TGTGCCAGCAGTGTACAGTGGGACACTGAAGCTTTCTTT. This chain uses TRBV6-1 with TRBJ1-1; D remains unclear. CDR1 is MNHNS, CDR2 SASEGT, per germline. The CDR3 spans 13 residues. V shed 4 bases and J shed 3 bases, with 9 bases lying between them.

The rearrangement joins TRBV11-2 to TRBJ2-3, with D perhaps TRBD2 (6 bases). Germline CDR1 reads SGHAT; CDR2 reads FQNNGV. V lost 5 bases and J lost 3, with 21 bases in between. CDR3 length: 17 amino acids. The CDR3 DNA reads TGTGCCAGCAGCCTCGTCGGGGCGGGGTCGGGTACAGATACGCAGTATTTT. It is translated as CASSLVGAGSGTDTQYF.

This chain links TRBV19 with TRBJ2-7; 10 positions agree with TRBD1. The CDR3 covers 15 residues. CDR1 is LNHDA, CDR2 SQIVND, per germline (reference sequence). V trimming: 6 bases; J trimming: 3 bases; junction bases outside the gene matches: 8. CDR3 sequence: CASSPDRGLNYEQYF. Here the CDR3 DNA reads TGTGCCAGTAGCCCAGACAGGGGGCTGAACTACGAGCAGTACTTC. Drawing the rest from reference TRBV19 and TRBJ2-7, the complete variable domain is DGGITQSPKYLFRKEGQNVTLSCEQNLNHDAMYWYRQDPGQGLRLIYYSQIVNDFQKGDIAEGYSVSREKKESFPLTVTSAQKNPTAFYLCASSPDRGLNYEQYFGPGTRLTVT.

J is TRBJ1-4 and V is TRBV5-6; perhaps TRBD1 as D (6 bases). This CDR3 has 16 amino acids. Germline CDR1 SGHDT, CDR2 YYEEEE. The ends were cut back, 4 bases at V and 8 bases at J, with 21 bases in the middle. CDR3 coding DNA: TGTGCCAGCAGCCCACCCCCGGGGACATGGGGAGAAAAACTGTTTTTT. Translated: CASSPPPGTWGEKLFF.

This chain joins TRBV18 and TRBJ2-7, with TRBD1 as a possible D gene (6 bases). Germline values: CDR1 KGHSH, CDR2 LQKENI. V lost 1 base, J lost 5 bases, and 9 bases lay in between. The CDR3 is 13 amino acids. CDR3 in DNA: TGTGCCAGCTCACCACGGGGGCCGAACGAGCAGTACTTC. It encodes CASSPRGPNEQYF.

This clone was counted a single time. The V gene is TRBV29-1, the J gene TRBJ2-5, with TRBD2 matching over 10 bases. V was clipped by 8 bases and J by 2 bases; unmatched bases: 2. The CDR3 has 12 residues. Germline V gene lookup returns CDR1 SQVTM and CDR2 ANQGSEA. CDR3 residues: CSSGLAQETQYF. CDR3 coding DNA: TGCAGCTCGGGACTAGCGCAAGAGACCCAGTACTTC.

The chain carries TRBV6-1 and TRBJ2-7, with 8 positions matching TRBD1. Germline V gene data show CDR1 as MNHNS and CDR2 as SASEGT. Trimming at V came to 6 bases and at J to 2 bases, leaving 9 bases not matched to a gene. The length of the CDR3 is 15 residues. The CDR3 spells CASRQGAAAPYEQYF. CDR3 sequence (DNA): TGTGCCAGCAGGCAGGGGGCTGCGGCCCCCTACGAGCAGTACTTC.

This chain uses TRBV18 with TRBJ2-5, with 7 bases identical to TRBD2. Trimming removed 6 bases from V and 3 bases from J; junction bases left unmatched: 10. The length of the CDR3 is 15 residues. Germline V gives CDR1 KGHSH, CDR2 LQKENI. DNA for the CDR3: TGTGCCAGCTCGTCTCGGTGGGGGGGAGAAGAGACCCAGTACTTC. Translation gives CASSSRWGGEETQYF.

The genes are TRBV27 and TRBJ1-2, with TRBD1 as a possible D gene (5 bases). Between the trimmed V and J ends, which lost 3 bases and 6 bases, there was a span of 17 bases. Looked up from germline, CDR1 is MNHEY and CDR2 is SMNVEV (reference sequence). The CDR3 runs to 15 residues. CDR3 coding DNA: TGTGCCAGCAGTTTGCGTCCAGGGAATACGGATGGCTACACCTTC. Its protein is CASSLRPGNTDGYTF.

CDR3: CASSERTGGNNQPQHF. As DNA, the CDR3 is TGTGCCAGCAGTGAAAGGACAGGGGGCAACAATCAGCCCCAGCATTTT. The chain couples TRBV2 to TRBJ1-5, with TRBD1 matching 11 bases. V trimming: 2 bases; J trimming: 3 bases; junction bases outside the gene matches: 3. Germline values: CDR1 SNHLY, CDR2 FYNNEI. The CDR3 runs to 16 residues.

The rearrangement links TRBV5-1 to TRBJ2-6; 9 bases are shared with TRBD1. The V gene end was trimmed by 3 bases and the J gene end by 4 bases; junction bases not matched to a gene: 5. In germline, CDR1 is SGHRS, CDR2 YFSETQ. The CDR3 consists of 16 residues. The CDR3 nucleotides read TGCGCCAGCAGCTCGGGACAGGGCGCCGGGGCCAACGTCCTGACTTTC. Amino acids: CASSSGQGAGANVLTF.

The CDR3: CASSPGGDYGYTF. The CDR3 DNA reads TGTGCCAGCAGTCCAGGGGGCGACTATGGCTACACCTTC. V gene TRBV6-1 combines with J gene TRBJ1-2; TRBD1 matches 8 bases. Unmatched junction bases numbered 2, after V lost 5 bases and J lost 3 bases. The CDR3 consists of 13 residues. The germline CDR1 and CDR2 sequences are MNHNS and SASEGT.

The CDR3: CASSYPTTGGWQPQHF. The DNA of the CDR3 is TGTGCCAGCAGTTACCCCACCACAGGGGGCTGGCAGCCCCAGCATTTT. This chain joins TRBV6-6 and TRBJ1-5; 9 nucleotides line up with TRBD1. This CDR3 contains 16 residues. The J segment lost 7 bases and the V segment lost 2 bases, leaving 9 bases of the junction unmatched. Germline CDR1 reads MNHNY; CDR2 reads SVGAGI (reference sequence).

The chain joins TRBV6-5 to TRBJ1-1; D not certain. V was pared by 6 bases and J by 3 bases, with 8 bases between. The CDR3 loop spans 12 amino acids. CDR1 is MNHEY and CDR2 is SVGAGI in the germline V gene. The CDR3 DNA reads TGTGCCAGCAGCATCAGATACACTGAAGCTTTCTTT. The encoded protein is CASSIRYTEAFF.

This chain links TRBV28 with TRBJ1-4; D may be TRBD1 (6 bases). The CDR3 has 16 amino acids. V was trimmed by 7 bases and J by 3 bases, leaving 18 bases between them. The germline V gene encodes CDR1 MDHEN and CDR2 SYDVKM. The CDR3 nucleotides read TGTGCCAGCATGGAGGCGGGGGCTCGCTCTAATGAAAAACTGTTTTTT. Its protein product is CASMEAGARSNEKLFF.

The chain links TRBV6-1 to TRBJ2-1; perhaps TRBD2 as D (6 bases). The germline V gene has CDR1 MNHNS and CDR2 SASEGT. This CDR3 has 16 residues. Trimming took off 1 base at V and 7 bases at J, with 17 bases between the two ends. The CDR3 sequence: CASSEVRTTAGNEQFF. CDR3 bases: TGTGCCAGCAGTGAAGTTCGGACTACGGCTGGGAATGAGCAGTTCTTC.

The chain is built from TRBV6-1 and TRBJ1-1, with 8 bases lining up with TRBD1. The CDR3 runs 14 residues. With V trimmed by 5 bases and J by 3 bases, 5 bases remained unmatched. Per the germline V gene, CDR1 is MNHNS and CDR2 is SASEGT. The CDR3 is CASSMTGAYTEAFF. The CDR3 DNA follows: TGTGCCAGCAGTATGACAGGGGCGTACACTGAAGCTTTCTTT.

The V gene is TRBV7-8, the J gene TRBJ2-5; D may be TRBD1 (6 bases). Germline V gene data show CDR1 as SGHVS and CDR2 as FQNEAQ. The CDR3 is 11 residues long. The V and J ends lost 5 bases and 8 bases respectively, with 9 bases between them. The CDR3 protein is CASSLQGTQYF. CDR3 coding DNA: TGTGCCAGCAGCCTACAGGGAACCCAGTACTTC.

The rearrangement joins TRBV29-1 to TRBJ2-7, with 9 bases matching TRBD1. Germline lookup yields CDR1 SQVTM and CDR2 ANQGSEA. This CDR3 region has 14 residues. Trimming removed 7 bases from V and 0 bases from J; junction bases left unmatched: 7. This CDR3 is CSATPGQGSYEQYF. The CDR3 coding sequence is TGCAGCGCAACTCCGGGACAGGGCTCCTACGAGCAGTACTTC.

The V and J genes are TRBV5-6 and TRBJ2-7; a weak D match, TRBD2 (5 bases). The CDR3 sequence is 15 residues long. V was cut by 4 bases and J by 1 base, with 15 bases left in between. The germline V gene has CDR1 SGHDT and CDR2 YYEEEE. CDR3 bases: TGTGCCAGCAGCCGATTCGGGGTCGTGTCCTACGAGCAGTACTTC. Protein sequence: CASSRFGVVSYEQYF.

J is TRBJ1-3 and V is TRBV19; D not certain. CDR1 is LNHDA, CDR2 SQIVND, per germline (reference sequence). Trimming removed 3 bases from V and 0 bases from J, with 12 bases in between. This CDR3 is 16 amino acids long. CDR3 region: CASSISGRLSGNTIYF. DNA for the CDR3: TGTGCCAGTAGTATTTCTGGCAGGCTCTCTGGAAACACCATATATTTT.

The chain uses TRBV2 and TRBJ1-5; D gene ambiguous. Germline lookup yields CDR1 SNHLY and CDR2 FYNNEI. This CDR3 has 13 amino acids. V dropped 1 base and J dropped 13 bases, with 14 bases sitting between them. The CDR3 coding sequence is TGTGCCAGCAGTGAAGTCAGAGGTCGGCCGCAGCATTTT. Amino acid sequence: CASSEVRGRPQHF.

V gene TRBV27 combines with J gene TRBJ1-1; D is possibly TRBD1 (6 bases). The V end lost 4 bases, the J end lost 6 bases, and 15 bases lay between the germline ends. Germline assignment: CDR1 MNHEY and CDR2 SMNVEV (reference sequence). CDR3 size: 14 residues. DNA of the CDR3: TGTGCCAGCAGTTACAGGGTGCAGAGCGCTGAAGCTTTCTTT. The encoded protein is CASSYRVQSAEAFF.

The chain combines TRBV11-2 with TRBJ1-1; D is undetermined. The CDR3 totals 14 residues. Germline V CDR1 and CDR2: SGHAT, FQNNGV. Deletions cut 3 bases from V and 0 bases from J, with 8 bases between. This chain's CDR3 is CASSLRAMNTEAFF. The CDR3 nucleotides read TGTGCCAGCAGCTTGCGGGCCATGAACACTGAAGCTTTCTTT.